The 26 T cell receptor beta chains below were found in one sample sequenced in a study of low-dose radiotherapy and immunotherapy resistance in tumors. Gene-specific TRAV and TRBV primers were used for first-strand cDNA, covering alpha and beta chains. TCRs were amplified for approximately 21 PCR cycles with a constant-region primer and V-primer adapter. From the reads, TCRdb called clonotypes with MiXCR, one entry per CDR3 protein. This repertoire shows around 14,000 distinct CDR3 sequences, less than 55% found once; its top ten account for 3.5% to 4.5%. The origin of the receptors is a human donor with advanced metastatic prostate, ovarian, gallbladder or colorectal cancer (not recorded which). This table probably holds off-target reads from a library built for another chain.

The chain joins TRBV5-1 to TRBJ2-2; D gene ambiguous. Germline V CDR1 and CDR2: SGHRS, YFSETQ. Trimming cost V 2 bases and J 0 bases, with 5 bases left between them. This CDR3 has 14 residues. CDR3 sequence reads: CASSLQANTGELFF. In nucleotides, the CDR3 is TGCGCCAGCAGCTTACAAGCGAACACCGGGGAGCTGTTTTTT.

The chain is built from TRBV10-3 and TRBJ1-2; TRBD1 might be the D (6 bases). The CDR3 is 12 residues long. Germline V lookup: CDR1 ENHRY, CDR2 SYGVKD. V lost 8 bases and J 5 bases, leaving 12 bases between the germline ends. The CDR3 sequence: CAIAWTEYGYTF. DNA for the CDR3: TGTGCCATCGCCTGGACAGAATATGGCTACACCTTC.

V is TRBV29-1 and J is TRBJ2-7; no clear D. CDR1 and CDR2 from the germline V gene are SQVTM and ANQGSEA. The ends were cut back, 0 bases at V and 1 base at J, with 10 bases in the middle. There are 14 residues in the CDR3. The CDR3 DNA reads TGCAGCGTTGAAGATGGTGGCGGTTCCTACGAGCAGTACTTC. Protein product: CSVEDGGGSYEQYF.

J is TRBJ2-7 and V is TRBV5-6; TRBD1 matches at 8 bases. Trimming removed 4 bases from V and 7 bases from J; junction bases left unmatched: 7. Germline V gene sequence: CDR1 SGHDT, CDR2 YYEEEE. The CDR3 is 13 residues long. The CDR3 nucleotides read TGTGCCAGCAGCAAACAGGGGGTTGGGGAGCAGTACTTC. This translates into CASSKQGVGEQYF.

This clonotype showed up just a few times. The gene calls are TRBV30 and TRBJ2-1; 7 nucleotides agree with TRBD2. Looked up from germline, CDR1 is GTSNPN and CDR2 is SVGIG (reference sequence). The V gene end was trimmed by 4 bases and the J gene end by 6 bases; junction bases not matched to a gene: 3. The CDR3 sequence is 12 residues long. CDR3 region: CAWTGLGNEQFF. For the CDR3, the DNA is TGTGCCTGGACAGGACTAGGCAATGAGCAGTTCTTC. The full variable domain, in which reference TRBV30 and TRBJ2-1 provide the parts outside the CDR3, is SQTIHQWPATLVQPVGSPLSLECTVEGTSNPNLYWYRQAAGRGLQLLFYSVGIGQISSEVPQNLSASRPQDRQFILSSKKLLLSDSGFYLCAWTGLGNEQFFGPGTRLTVL.

This clonotype was detected a few times. The gene calls are TRBV3-1 and TRBJ1-6; D not certain. This CDR3 has 14 residues. Germline V CDR1 and CDR2: LGHDT, YNNKEL (reference sequence). Trimming shortened V by 1 base and J by 10 bases, and 11 bases separated the two germline ends. The CDR3 region is CASSQGPRGSPLHF. DNA for the CDR3: TGTGCCAGCAGCCAAGGTCCTCGAGGGTCACCCCTCCACTTT.

The rearrangement joins TRBV11-2 to TRBJ2-3; 8 bases are shared with TRBD2. The germline CDR1 and CDR2 sequences are SGHAT and FQNNGV. The CDR3 has 18 amino acids. V was clipped by 3 bases and J by 1 base; unmatched bases: 12. The CDR3 region is CASSFTGGSLWGTDTQYF. In nucleotides, the CDR3 is TGTGCCAGCAGCTTTACGGGAGGGTCCTTATGGGGCACAGATACGCAGTATTTT.

This chain joins TRBV29-1 and TRBJ2-1, with TRBD1 matching over 12 bases. Trimming removed 3 bases from V and 4 bases from J; junction bases left unmatched: 7. The CDR3 runs to 16 residues. Germline lookup yields CDR1 SQVTM and CDR2 ANQGSEA. CDR3 sequence: CSVEVWDRGLYNEQFF. CDR3 coding DNA: TGCAGCGTTGAGGTGTGGGACAGGGGGCTATACAATGAGCAGTTCTTC.

The J gene is TRBJ2-1, the V gene TRBV2; D may be TRBD2 (6 bases). CDR3 length equals 14 residues. Germline CDR1 and CDR2: SNHLY and FYNNEI. Trimming pared 4 bases from V and 5 bases from J, leaving 12 bases between. The CDR3, as DNA: TGTGCCAGCAGTGCGATAGCGGATAACAATGAGCAGTTCTTC. Its translation is CASSAIADNNEQFF.

This chain joins TRBV18 and TRBJ2-1; 10 bases line up with TRBD2. V was clipped by 0 bases and J by 2 bases; unmatched bases: 19. The CDR3 runs 22 residues. CDR1 is KGHSH, CDR2 LQKENI, per germline. CDR3 sequence reads: CASSPPIGVLAGESTPYNEQFF. CDR3 bases: TGTGCCAGCTCACCACCAATCGGAGTCCTAGCGGGAGAGTCCACCCCCTACAATGAGCAGTTCTTC.

This chain uses TRBV5-1 with TRBJ2-5; TRBD1 matches at 7 bases. V gave up 1 base and J gave up 4 bases; unmatched junction bases: 7. CDR1 SGHRS and CDR2 YFSETQ come from the germline V gene. The CDR3 is made up of 15 amino acids. CDR3 bases: TGCGCCAGCAGCTTGCTCCATGACAGGGTAGAGACCCAGTACTTC. This translates into CASSLLHDRVETQYF.

This clonotype was picked up a small number of times. The chain employs TRBV21-1 and TRBJ2-3. TRBV21-1 is described as a pseudogene. CDR3 length: 12 residues. The chain's CDR3 is CASRIAGVTQYF. The CDR3 bases are TGTGCCAGCAGAATAGCGGGAGTTACGCAGTATTTT.

This clonotype has only a few counts. The V call is TRBV7-6, the J call TRBJ1-2; unclear D gene. From germline, CDR1 is SGHVS and CDR2 FNYEAQ. V was shortened by 3 bases and J by 2 bases, with 13 bases between the two germline ends. This CDR3 has 15 amino acids. The CDR3 spells CASSFGGLRNYGYTF. CDR3 nucleotides: TGTGCCAGCAGCTTCGGAGGACTAAGGAACTATGGCTACACCTTC.

This rearrangement joins TRBV5-6 to TRBJ2-7, with 9 bases fitting TRBD1. The CDR3 has 15 residues. CDR1 and CDR2 from the germline V gene are SGHDT and YYEEEE. Trimming cost V 4 bases and J 3 bases; bases outside gene matches: 8. The DNA for the CDR3 is TGTGCCAGCAGCCCCTGGGACAGGGAGCTCTACGAGCAGTACTTC. Its translation is CASSPWDRELYEQYF.

The chain has TRBV12-5 and TRBJ2-7; 10 positions agree with TRBD1. The CDR3 runs to 14 residues. V shed 3 bases, J shed 4 bases, and the junction held 3 bases outside the gene matches. Per the germline V gene, CDR1 is LGHNT and CDR2 is FRNRAP. The CDR3 region is CASGFGTGVYEQYF. The DNA of the CDR3 is TGTGCTAGTGGTTTCGGGACAGGGGTTTACGAGCAGTACTTC.

The gene calls are TRBV24-1 and TRBJ2-1, with 8 positions matching TRBD1. The CDR3 has 16 amino acids. The germline V gene has CDR1 KGHDR and CDR2 SFDVKD. With V trimmed by 4 bases and J by 10 bases, 14 bases remained unmatched. The chain's CDR3 is CATSDTGTGISGEQFF. In DNA, the CDR3 is TGTGCCACCAGTGACACCGGGACAGGTATTTCTGGGGAGCAGTTCTTC.

The V call is TRBV6-2 or TRBV6-3, the J call TRBJ2-2; a weak D match, TRBD2 (5 bases). Germline V gene data show CDR1 as MNHEY and CDR2 as SVGEGT. V was cut by 0 bases and J by 2 bases, with 10 bases left in between. The CDR3 contains 16 residues. The CDR3 loop is CASSYSIRGNTGELFF. CDR3 nucleotide sequence: TGTGCCAGCAGTTACTCGATACGGGGAAACACCGGGGAGCTGTTTTTT.

CDR3 loop: CSATDGKETQYF. The CDR3 nucleotides read TGCAGTGCTACCGACGGTAAAGAGACCCAGTACTTC. V gene TRBV20-1 combines with J gene TRBJ2-5; D unclear. CDR3 length: 12 residues. Germline values: CDR1 DFQATT, CDR2 SNEGSKA (reference sequence). Trimming removed 4 bases at V and 3 bases at J, with 9 bases between.

This clonotype was counted between two and nine times. The CDR3 loop reads CAWSPGARQETQYF. The CDR3 nucleotides read TGTGCCTGGTCCCCAGGAGCCAGACAAGAGACCCAGTACTTC. The rearrangement uses TRBV30 and TRBJ2-5; no clear D gene. This CDR3 is built from 14 residues. The germline gives CDR1 GTSNPN, CDR2 SVGIG (reference sequence). V shed 5 bases and J shed 2 bases, with 15 bases lying between them.

This clonotype was seen more than once but under ten times. The CDR3 here is CASRGLAGGGVFNEQFF. CDR3 nucleotide sequence: TGTGCCAGCAGAGGACTAGCGGGAGGGGGGGTTTTCAATGAGCAGTTCTTC. The gene calls are TRBV2 and TRBJ2-1; TRBD2 matches 15 bases. The CDR3 has 17 amino acids. J gave up 6 bases and V 6 bases, and 9 bases lay outside the gene matches. Germline values: CDR1 SNHLY, CDR2 FYNNEI.

This chain joins TRBV29-1 and TRBJ2-2; D gene unclear. This CDR3 has 13 amino acids. Germline values: CDR1 SQVTM, CDR2 ANQGSEA. V lost 2 bases, J lost 1 base, and 5 bases lay in between. CDR3 region: CSVEHRNTGELFF. The DNA of the CDR3 is TGCAGCGTTGAACACAGGAACACCGGGGAGCTGTTTTTT.

This clonotype was found a few times. The rearrangement joins TRBV2 to TRBJ2-5, with D unresolved. Trimming took 5 bases from V and 3 from J, leaving 10 bases between them. Germline V gives CDR1 SNHLY, CDR2 FYNNEI. The CDR3 is 13 residues long. CDR3 DNA sequence: TGTGCCAGCAGTTTCGGACCCGAAGAGACCCAGTACTTC. Translating gives CASSFGPEETQYF.

The rearrangement joins TRBV28 to TRBJ2-1, with 12 positions matching TRBD2. CDR1 is MDHEN and CDR2 is SYDVKM in the germline V gene. CDR3 size: 16 residues. V lost 5 bases, J lost 9 bases, and 11 bases stayed unmatched. CDR3 amino acids: CASSPASSGRGGEQFF. The CDR3 DNA sequence: TGTGCCAGCAGTCCCGCCTCTAGCGGGAGGGGAGGTGAGCAGTTCTTC.

The chain is built from TRBV29-1 and TRBJ2-5; no clear D. The germline gives CDR1 SQVTM, CDR2 ANQGSEA. Trimming took 1 base from V and 9 from J, leaving 18 bases between them. The CDR3 extends over 14 amino acids. The DNA for the CDR3 is TGCAGCGTTGAAGCCGACCTCCCGGAATGGGCCCAGTACTTC. Residues: CSVEADLPEWAQYF.

The CDR3 nucleotides are TGTGCCAGCAGTCTCCTCGGGACAGATGGTGGGTCGAGCTCCTACGAGCAGTACTTC. Its protein is CASSLLGTDGGSSSYEQYF. The chain couples TRBV28 to TRBJ2-7; TRBD1 matches at 7 bases. Trimming took 5 bases from V and 0 from J; bases not matched to a gene: 19. The CDR3 has 19 residues. Germline lookup yields CDR1 MDHEN and CDR2 SYDVKM. The whole variable domain, filled in from reference TRBV28 and TRBJ2-7, reads DVKVTQSSRYLVKRTGEKVFLECVQDMDHENMFWYRQDPGLGLRLIYFSYDVKMKEKGDIPEGYSVSREKKERFSLILESASTNQTSMYLCASSLLGTDGGSSSYEQYFGPGTRLTVT.

The rearrangement uses TRBV5-1 and TRBJ2-7; D is unclear. Trimming removed 1 base at V and 3 bases at J, with 11 bases between. CDR3 length: 14 residues. Germline V gene data show CDR1 as SGHRS and CDR2 as YFSETQ. The DNA of the CDR3 is TGCGCCAGCAGCTTGCGATCCGACGGCTACGAGCAGTACTTC. Its protein is CASSLRSDGYEQYF.